There are a few counts of the clone carrying this T cell receptor beta chain. This entry comes from a study of blood T cell repertoires in COVID-19. Participants, about 18 to 90 years old, spanned under 30 US areas. Participants had their cohort set by participant-reported clinical history. The data were produced by immunoSEQ multiplex PCR, yet TCRdb's version contains in-frame clones alone and is incomplete. The sample holds 210,000 or so clones; 65% to 85% are singletons and the top ten take over 7%. The CDR3 runs to 11 residues. Trimming shortened V by 7 bases and J by 9 bases, and 10 bases separated the two germline ends. Germline values: CDR1 SEHNR, CDR2 FQNEAQ (reference sequence).

The sequence came from a middle-aged woman with acute COVID-19. The rearrangement uses TRBV7-9 and TRBJ2-1; D gene ambiguous. Material for sequencing was PBMCs or T cells enriched from blood (not recorded which). This CDR3 reads CASNRWAEQFF. CDR3 nucleotides: TGTGCCAGCAATCGGTGGGCTGAGCAGTTCTTC.